This record looks at one T cell receptor beta chain sequence and its context. The sample originates from a study of blood T cell repertoires in COVID-19. Background on the study: The United States, Italy and Spain were the sources of the acute and convalescent COVID-19 samples. Sources were T cells, B-cell-depleted T cells, or PBMCs; the material itself was cDNA or gDNA.

Original processing notes: By means of reference gene primer amplification, nucleated cell counts were estimated. The table came from immunoSEQ multiplex PCR; TCRdb's copy has only in-frame clones and leaves some out. V and J calls and clone size are those listed in that table; D and trimming were worked out from the DNA. The sample has around 30,000 clones, roughly 90% seen once. V lost 6 bases and J lost 2; bases outside the gene matches: 6. CDR1 is MNHEY, CDR2 SMNVEV, per germline (reference sequence). The CDR3 has 14 amino acids. The clonotype comes from a human donor with active COVID-19. The donor label of this sample is uncertain. Sequencing was performed on peripheral blood. The chain recombines TRBV27 with TRBJ1-2; 7 positions match TRBD1. CDR3 protein: CASRSTGLNYGYTF. The CDR3 coding sequence is TGTGCCAGCAGGTCGACAGGGCTGAACTATGGCTACACCTTC.